This T cell receptor beta chain emerged from a study of PD-L1 blockade in urothelial cancer (dated by TCRdb to about 2017). Regarding the study in general: All patients started therapy in the mid-2010s and received atezolizumab 1,200 mg intravenously every 3 weeks. About 85% of the roughly 29 patients were males with bladder-origin urothelial cancer, and about 60% of the 29 reported a prior smoking history. Patients had an ECOG performance status of 0 or 1 and had received between 0 and 3 prior chemotherapy regimens. Blood samples were analyzed 3 weeks after the start of treatment (second dose) and 6 weeks after the start of treatment. Blood samples yielded a median of around 150,000 T cells and tens of thousands of unique TCRs, with median clonality 0.080. An exploratory multi-omic analysis was conducted of the somatic, immune and clinical correlates of response to PD-L1 blockade with atezolizumab in urothelial cancer. Pretreatment tumor samples and matched peripheral blood, collected serially before and after atezolizumab treatment, underwent TCR sequencing. Progression-free survival longer than 6 months counted as durable clinical benefit, and TCR features were additionally tested against both progression-free and overall survival. In the same patients, pretreatment tumors underwent whole exome sequencing and RNA sequencing in addition to TCR sequencing. About 10 patients achieved durable clinical benefit and some 20 did not. Twenty-nine patients had pretreatment blood TCR-seq, 24 had at least one posttreatment blood collection, and 24 had tumor TCR-seq.

Synthetic TCR analog templates were spiked into each PCR to estimate absolute template abundance from read counts. Using the immunoSEQ assay, TCRbeta CDR3 regions were amplified from genomic DNA with bias-controlled V and J gene primers. Sequencing of rearranged TCRbeta segments was done at approximately 20X coverage. The paper's data handling went like this. Sequencing errors were corrected by clustering, and CDR3s were annotated against IMGT so that V, D and J genes could be assigned. Only productive TCRbeta rearrangements were used in downstream analyses, excluding out-of-frame or stop-codon sequences. Clonality was calculated as one minus the Shannon entropy normalized by the log of the number of unique productive sequences. Clones differing between time points or between blood and tumor were identified using Fisher's exact test with Benjamini-Hochberg correction, with an adjusted p below 0.01 applied as the threshold. TCRdb took this table from immuneACCESS and kept in-frame rearrangements with V and J called. Such tables lack part of the clones; where checked against another copy, unresolved V genes explain under half of the gap, and the rest is unexplained. The V and J calls and the clone size are those of that table, but D and trimming were determined from the DNA. The sample includes 45,000 to 60,000 clones, with roughly 85% observed a single time. The leading ten clones occupy 6.5% to 8% of the sample.

Here is what the overall study found, with its caveats: Small sample size (n ≈ 29) and many exploratory analyses mean the results are intended to be hypothesis-generating. Among patients with durable benefit, tumor-associated TCR clones showed greater expansion in peripheral blood 3 weeks after treatment started (n = 22, p = 0.022). A pretreatment peripheral blood TCR clonality below the median was linked to improved progression-free and overall survival.

The cohort comprised 30 or so patients with locally advanced or metastatic urothelial carcinoma treated at Memorial Sloan Kettering on a trial protocol. Peripheral blood mononuclear cells were collected pretreatment and during treatment, with between 1 and 8 total time points per patient. The Qiagen DNeasy Blood extraction kit was used to purify genomic DNA from total PBMCs and tumor samples. PBMCs were collected pretreatment and during treatment and were isolated and stored as previously described. V is trimmed back by 5 bases and J by 1 base, and the junction contains 4 bases that no gene match accounts for. Counted from cysteine to phenylalanine, this CDR3 has 15 amino acids. The read is trimmed to its CDR3 DNA, 45 bases read in frame from base 1. CDR1 SNHLY and CDR2 FYNNEI were looked up in the germline V gene. In this sample, this clone turned up once. Its antigen target is currently unknown. Base-call qualities are not available, and no considerably larger clone is one nucleotide away.

This chain joins TRBV2 to TRBJ2-1, with 8 bases matching TRBD1. This clonotype was obtained from a man in his fifties or sixties with urothelial cancer. The sample was PBMCs, taken around atezolizumab (anti-PD-L1) treatment. The CDR3 region has the sequence CASSPGGRSYNEQFF. The DNA sequence is as follows: TGTGCCAGCAGTCCAGGGGGCAGGTCCTACAATGAGCAGTTCTTC.